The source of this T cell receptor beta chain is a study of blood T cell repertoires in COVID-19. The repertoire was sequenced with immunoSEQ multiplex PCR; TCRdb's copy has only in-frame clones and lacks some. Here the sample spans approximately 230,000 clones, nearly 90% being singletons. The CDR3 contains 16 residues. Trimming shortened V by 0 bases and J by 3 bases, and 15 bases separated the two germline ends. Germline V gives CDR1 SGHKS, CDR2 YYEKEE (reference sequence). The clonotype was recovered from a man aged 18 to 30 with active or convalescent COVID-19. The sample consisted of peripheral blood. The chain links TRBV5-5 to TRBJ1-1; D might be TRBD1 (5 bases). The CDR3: CASSLGVGEGHTEAFF. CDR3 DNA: TGTGCCAGCAGCTTGGGGGTCGGGGAGGGGCACACTGAAGCTTTCTTT.